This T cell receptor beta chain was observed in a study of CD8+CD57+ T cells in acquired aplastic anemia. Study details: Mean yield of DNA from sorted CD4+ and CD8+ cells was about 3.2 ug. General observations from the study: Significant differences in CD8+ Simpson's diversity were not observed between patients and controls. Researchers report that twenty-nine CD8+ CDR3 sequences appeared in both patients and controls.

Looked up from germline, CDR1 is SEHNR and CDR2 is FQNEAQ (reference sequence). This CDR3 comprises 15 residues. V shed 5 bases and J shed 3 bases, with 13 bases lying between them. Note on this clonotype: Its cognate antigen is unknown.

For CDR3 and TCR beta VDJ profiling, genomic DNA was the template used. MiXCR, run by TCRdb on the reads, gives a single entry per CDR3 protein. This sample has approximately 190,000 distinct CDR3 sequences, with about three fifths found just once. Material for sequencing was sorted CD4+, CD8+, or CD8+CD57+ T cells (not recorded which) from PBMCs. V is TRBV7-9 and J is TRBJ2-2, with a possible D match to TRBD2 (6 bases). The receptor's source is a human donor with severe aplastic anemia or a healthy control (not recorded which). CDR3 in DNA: TGTGCCAGCAGCGTAGGGACTTCTGACACCGGGGAGCTGTTTTTT. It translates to CASSVGTSDTGELFF.